The clone carrying this TCR beta chain turned up a few times. Its antigen is unidentified. This sample is part of a study of T cell responses to AZD1222 COVID-19 vaccine. Study conclusions and caveats: Mostly white British, mostly female donors; authors suggested clonal diversity may be underestimated.

TCRdb's table, derived via immunoSEQ multiplex PCR, lists solely in-frame clones and lacks some. This repertoire shows 150,000 to 200,000 clones, around 90% found once; its top ten account for less than 4%. There are 14 residues in the CDR3. Germline-derived CDR1 and CDR2 are SGDLS and YYNGEE. Trimming took 0 bases from V and 5 from J; bases not matched to a gene: 4. The sequenced sample was peripheral blood, obtained 28 days after the second dose of the MenACWY control vaccine. This chain connects TRBV9 to TRBJ2-7; 8 bases are shared with TRBD1. This clonotype was obtained from an adult who received the MenACWY meningococcal vaccine as a control. DNA of the CDR3: TGTGCCAGCAGCGTAGTAGACAGGGGAGACGAGCAGTACTTC. Its protein product is CASSVVDRGDEQYF.